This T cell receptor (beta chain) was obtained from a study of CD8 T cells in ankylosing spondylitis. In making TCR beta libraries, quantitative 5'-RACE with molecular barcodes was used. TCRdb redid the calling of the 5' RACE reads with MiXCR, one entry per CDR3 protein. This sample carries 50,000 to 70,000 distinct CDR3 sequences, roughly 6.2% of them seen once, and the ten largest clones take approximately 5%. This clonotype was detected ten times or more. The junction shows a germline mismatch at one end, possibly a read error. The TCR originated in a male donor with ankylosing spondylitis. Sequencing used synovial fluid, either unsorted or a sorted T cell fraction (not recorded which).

The CDR3 is CASSIAGAGKQFF. CDR3 DNA: TGTGCCAGCAGCATAGCAGGCGCGGGGAAGCAGTTCTTC. This rearrangement joins TRBV7-2 to TRBJ2-1; tentatively, D is TRBD2 (6 bases). The CDR3 covers 13 residues. Germline assignment: CDR1 SGHTA and CDR2 FQGNSA.